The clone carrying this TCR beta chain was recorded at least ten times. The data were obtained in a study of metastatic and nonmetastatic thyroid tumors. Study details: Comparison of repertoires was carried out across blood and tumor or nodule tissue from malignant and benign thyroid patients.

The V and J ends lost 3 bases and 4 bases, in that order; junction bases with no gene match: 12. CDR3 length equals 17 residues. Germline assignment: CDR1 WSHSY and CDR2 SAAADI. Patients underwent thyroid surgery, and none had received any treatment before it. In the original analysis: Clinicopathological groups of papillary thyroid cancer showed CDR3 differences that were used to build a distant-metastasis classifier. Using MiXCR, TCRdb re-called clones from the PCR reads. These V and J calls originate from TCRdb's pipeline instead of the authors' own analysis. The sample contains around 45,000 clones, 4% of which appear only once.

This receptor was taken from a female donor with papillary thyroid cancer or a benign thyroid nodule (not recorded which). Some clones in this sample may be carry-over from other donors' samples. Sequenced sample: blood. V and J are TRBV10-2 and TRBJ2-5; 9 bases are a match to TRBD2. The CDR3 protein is CASSDTSGFIGRETQYF. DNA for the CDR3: TGCGCCAGCAGTGACACTAGCGGGTTCATAGGTAGAGAGACCCAGTACTTC.